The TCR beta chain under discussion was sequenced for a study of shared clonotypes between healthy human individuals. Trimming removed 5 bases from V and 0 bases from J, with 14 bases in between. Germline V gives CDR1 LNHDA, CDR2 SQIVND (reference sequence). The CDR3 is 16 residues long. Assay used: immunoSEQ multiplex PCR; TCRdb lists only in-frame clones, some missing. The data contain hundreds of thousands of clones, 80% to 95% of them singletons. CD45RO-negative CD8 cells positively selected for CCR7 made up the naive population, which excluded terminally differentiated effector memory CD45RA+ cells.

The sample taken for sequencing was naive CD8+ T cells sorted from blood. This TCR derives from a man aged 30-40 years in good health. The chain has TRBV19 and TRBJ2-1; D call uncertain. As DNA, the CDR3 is TGTGCCAGTAGTTTTTTCTGGCGCAGCTCCTACAATGAGCAGTTCTTC. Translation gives CASSFFWRSSYNEQFF.